Presented here are 32 T cell receptor beta chains from one specimen sequenced in a study of PD-1 blockade in classical Hodgkin lymphoma. The protocol was immunoSEQ multiplex PCR, while the TCRdb copy is restricted to in-frame clones and leaves out a portion. The table records tens of thousands of clones, about 88% of them present only once. No patient escaped relapse after autologous stem cell transplantation, and brentuximab vedotin exposure varied. The specimen was peripheral blood mononuclear cells (PBMCs), collected before the second cycle of nivolumab. The receptors here all came from a human donor with classical Hodgkin lymphoma.

To note about this clone: This same CDR3 is encoded by further DNA sequences in the sample. This chain links TRBV28 with TRBJ2-7; 9 bases match TRBD1. This CDR3 is 14 amino acids long. V was clipped by 3 bases and J by 1 base; unmatched bases: 1. The germline gives CDR1 MDHEN, CDR2 SYDVKM. The CDR3 nucleotides read TGTGCCAGCAGTTTGGGGACAGGGTCCTACGAGCAGTACTTC. Its translation: CASSLGTGSYEQYF.

The chain has TRBV11-3 and TRBJ2-2, with 8 nucleotides matching TRBD1. Losses at the gene ends were 1 base for V and 6 bases for J; bases not matched to a gene: 4. The CDR3 sequence is 15 residues long. Germline CDR1 and CDR2: SGHNT and YENEEA. CDR3 coding DNA: TGTGCCAGCAGCTTAGGAGACAGGGGTTCCGGGGAGCTGTTTTTT. Its protein product is CASSLGDRGSGELFF.

The J gene is TRBJ1-3, the V gene TRBV21-1; TRBD1, the table's D call, lacks a check against the DNA. TRBV21-1 is a known pseudogene. The CDR3 spans 17 residues. The CDR3 region is CASSTRPGTGYGNTIYF. The CDR3 nucleotides read TGTGCCAGCAGCACTCGTCCCGGGACAGGGTATGGAAACACCATATATTTT.

This chain links TRBV28 with TRBJ1-1, with TRBD1 as a possible D gene (6 bases). The CDR3 has 14 residues. From germline, CDR1 is MDHEN and CDR2 SYDVKM. Trimming pared 2 bases from V and 4 bases from J, leaving 11 bases between. The CDR3 loop is CASSLEQGITEAFF. CDR3 nucleotide sequence: TGTGCCAGCAGTTTAGAACAGGGTATCACTGAAGCTTTCTTT.

The chain couples TRBV5-4 to TRBJ1-2; D is possibly TRBD1 (5 bases). This CDR3 has 16 amino acids. V lost 5 bases and J 1 base, leaving 18 bases between the germline ends. Germline V lookup: CDR1 SGHNT, CDR2 YYREEE (reference sequence). CDR3 in DNA: TGTGCCAGCAGGGGTCGGGGGACGCCCGATAACTATGGCTACACCTTC. This translates into CASRGRGTPDNYGYTF.

The chain links TRBV2 to TRBJ1-2; 8 bases align to TRBD1. From germline, CDR1 is SNHLY and CDR2 FYNNEI. V trimming: 6 bases; J trimming: 2 bases; junction bases outside the gene matches: 5. The length of the CDR3 is 14 residues. CDR3 sequence (DNA): TGTGCCAGCAGCCTAGCAGGGGGCAACTATGGCTACACCTTC. Encoded protein: CASSLAGGNYGYTF.

This chain links TRBV19 with TRBJ2-1; D is possibly TRBD1 or TRBD2 (5 bases each). The ends were cut back, 0 bases at V and 6 bases at J, with 9 bases in the middle. CDR3 length: 14 residues. Looked up from germline, CDR1 is LNHDA and CDR2 is SQIVND (reference sequence). CDR3 nucleotide sequence: TGTGCCAGTAGTATAGATCGGGGCGCCAATGAGCAGTTCTTC. Its protein is CASSIDRGANEQFF.

The V gene is TRBV6-1, the J gene TRBJ1-2; possible D gene TRBD1, 5 bases. Trimming left V 6 bases short and J 5 bases short, with 13 bases between. The length of the CDR3 is 13 residues. Germline CDR1 reads MNHNS; CDR2 reads SASEGT. The CDR3 here is CASSSRGGYGYTF. The CDR3 region has the DNA TGTGCCAGCAGCTCAAGGGGAGGTTATGGCTACACCTTC.

This rearrangement joins TRBV6-5 to TRBJ2-7, with no clear D. CDR1 is MNHEY, CDR2 SVGAGI, per germline. V was shortened by 2 bases and J by 1 base, with 6 bases between the two germline ends. The CDR3 is 13 residues long. CDR3 nucleotide sequence: TGTGCCAGCAGTTACAGGGCTTCCTACGAGCAGTACTTC. Amino acids: CASSYRASYEQYF.

The rearrangement uses TRBV9 and TRBJ2-2, with D perhaps assigned TRBD1 or TRBD2 (5 bases each). CDR1 SGDLS and CDR2 YYNGEE come from the germline V gene. V dropped 2 bases and J dropped 6 bases, with 14 bases sitting between them. The CDR3 covers 15 residues. The CDR3 DNA follows: TGTGCCAGCAGCGTTAGAGGGGCAGGTCCCGGGGAGCTGTTTTTT. Its translation: CASSVRGAGPGELFF.

This chain connects TRBV27 to TRBJ2-1; 9 nucleotides line up with TRBD2. Germline V gene data show CDR1 as MNHEY and CDR2 as SMNVEV (reference sequence). The J segment lost 6 bases and the V segment lost 2 bases, leaving 5 bases of the junction unmatched. The CDR3 sequence is 15 residues long. DNA of the CDR3: TGTGCCAGCAGTTTAGCGGGGGGGCCCGGCAATGAGCAGTTCTTC. It yields the protein CASSLAGGPGNEQFF.

The chain recombines TRBV7-9 with TRBJ2-1; no clear D. The length of the CDR3 is 12 residues. Germline values: CDR1 SEHNR, CDR2 FQNEAQ (reference sequence). V was pared by 3 bases and J by 4 bases, with 4 bases between. In DNA form, the CDR3 reads TGTGCCAGCAGCTTGGGGTACAATGAGCAGTTCTTC. This codes for CASSLGYNEQFF.

The chain is built from TRBV5-6 and TRBJ2-7; D gene ambiguous. Looked up from germline, CDR1 is SGHDT and CDR2 is YYEEEE. Trimming left V 1 base short and J 1 base short, with 6 bases between. The CDR3 loop spans 13 amino acids. The CDR3 protein is CASSLKVSYEQYF. As DNA, the CDR3 is TGTGCCAGCAGCTTGAAGGTTTCCTACGAGCAGTACTTC.

This clone was seen a few times. This chain connects TRBV18 to TRBJ2-7; TRBD1 matches 7 bases. V dropped 1 base and J dropped 3; count of bases not matched to a gene: 3. Germline V gives CDR1 KGHSH, CDR2 LQKENI. The CDR3 is made up of 14 amino acids. CDR3 coding DNA: TGTGCCAGCTCACCACAGGCAGGGGGCTACGAGCAGTACTTC. Translation gives CASSPQAGGYEQYF.

The chain carries TRBV19 and TRBJ1-5; 7 bases are shared with TRBD1. Germline V gene sequence: CDR1 LNHDA, CDR2 SQIVND (reference sequence). The CDR3 runs 15 residues. V shed 0 bases, J shed 6 bases, and the junction held 5 bases outside the gene matches. CDR3 nucleotides: TGTGCCAGTAGTATAGAACAGGGGAGGGCTCAGCCCCAGCATTTT. Its translation: CASSIEQGRAQPQHF.

This clone was counted a single time. The chain employs TRBV11-3 and TRBJ2-1; 11 nucleotides line up with TRBD2. The CDR3 extends over 18 amino acids. After removal of 5 bases from V and 9 bases from J, the junction contained 18 bases not matched to a gene. Per the germline V gene, CDR1 is SGHNT and CDR2 is YENEEA. As DNA, the CDR3 is TGTGCCAGCAGCCCCACCCGAACTAGCGGGGGAACCTGGGGTGAGCAGTTCTTC. It codes for CASSPTRTSGGTWGEQFF.

J is TRBJ2-2 and V is TRBV15; D might be TRBD1 or TRBD2, each matching 5 bases. Germline V CDR1 and CDR2: LNHNV, YYDKDF (reference sequence). This CDR3 spans 15 amino acids. Trimming took 6 bases from V and 0 from J, leaving 11 bases between them. The CDR3 DNA reads as TGTGCCACCAGTTTGGGGACCACGAACACCGGGGAGCTGTTTTTT. This sequence encodes CATSLGTTNTGELFF.

CDR3 sequence: CASSYFLGYEQYF. CDR3 coding DNA: TGTGCCAGCAGTTACTTTTTGGGCTACGAGCAGTACTTC. This chain joins TRBV27 and TRBJ2-7; D ambiguous. Germline V gene lookup returns CDR1 MNHEY and CDR2 SMNVEV (reference sequence). CDR3 length equals 13 residues. With 4 bases removed from V and 3 bases from J, the gap between germline ends came to 10 bases.

This clone appeared once. The identical CDR3 is also encoded by other nucleotide sequences in the sample. CDR3 amino acids: CASSSPYEQYF. The CDR3 coding sequence is TGTGCCAGCAGTTCCCCATACGAGCAGTACTTC. The J gene is TRBJ2-7, the V gene TRBV27; no clear D. Trimming stripped 4 bases from V and 4 bases from J, with 5 bases between. This CDR3 spans 11 amino acids. CDR1 is MNHEY, CDR2 SMNVEV, per germline (reference sequence).

The rearrangement joins TRBV6-1 to TRBJ1-5, with 7 bases identical to TRBD1. Germline V lookup: CDR1 MNHNS, CDR2 SASEGT. The CDR3 is 15 residues long. With 8 bases clipped from V and 8 bases from J, the junction kept 15 bases outside the gene matches. In DNA, the CDR3 is TGTGCCAGCCAGGGGGGCAGGGTAAAGGTTGAGCCCCAGCATTTT. As protein: CASQGGRVKVEPQHF.

The gene calls are TRBV28 and TRBJ1-4, with D perhaps matching TRBD1 (6 bases). V shed 6 bases and J shed 4 bases, with 15 bases lying between them. The CDR3 is 15 amino acids. CDR1 and CDR2 from the germline V gene are MDHEN and SYDVKM. In nucleotides, the CDR3 is TGTGCCAGCAGCCGGCAACAGGGAGGTAATGAAAAACTGTTTTTT. This sequence encodes CASSRQQGGNEKLFF.

This chain joins TRBV5-4 and TRBJ2-7; a possible D gene is TRBD1 (5 bases). The germline V gene has CDR1 SGHNT and CDR2 YYREEE (reference sequence). The CDR3 runs to 16 residues. The V end lost 0 bases, the J end lost 3 bases, and 16 bases lay between the germline ends. CDR3 region: CASSLVAPRGNYEQYF. The CDR3, as DNA: TGTGCCAGCAGCTTGGTGGCCCCTAGGGGAAACTACGAGCAGTACTTC.

The V and J genes are TRBV7-6 and TRBJ2-5; 7 positions match TRBD1. V was pared by 5 bases and J by 1 base, with 7 bases of the junction left unmatched. The CDR3 is 15 residues long. CDR1 is SGHVS, CDR2 FNYEAQ, per germline. CDR3 in DNA: TGTGCCAGCAGCACCCGACAGGGCCCCCAAGAGACCCAGTACTTC. Its translation is CASSTRQGPQETQYF. The complete variable domain, with remaining parts taken from reference TRBV7-6 and TRBJ2-5, reads GAGVSQSPRYKVTKRGQDVALRCDPISGHVSLYWYRQALGQGPEFLTYFNYEAQQDKSGLPNDRFSAERPEGSISTLTIQRTEQRDSAMYRCASSTRQGPQETQYFGPGTRLLVL.

The chain employs TRBV6-6 and TRBJ1-5, with D maybe TRBD1 (5 bases). V was cut by 11 bases and J by 6 bases, with 17 bases left in between. Looked up from germline, CDR1 is MNHNY and CDR2 is SVGAGI (reference sequence). The CDR3 has 13 residues. The CDR3 loop reads CACALGASQPQHF. DNA of the CDR3: TGTGCCTGTGCTCTCGGGGCGAGTCAGCCCCAGCATTTT.

The genes are TRBV7-6 and TRBJ2-6; no firm D call. The CDR3 totals 14 residues. The V gene's germline CDR1 is SGHVS and CDR2 FNYEAQ. V shed 4 bases and J shed 0 bases, with 4 bases lying between them. The CDR3 DNA reads as TGTGCCAGCAGCTACAGCTCTGGGGCCAACGTCCTGACTTTC. It specifies CASSYSSGANVLTF.

The chain links TRBV9 to TRBJ2-7; 10 bases map to TRBD1. The CDR3 runs 14 residues. The germline V gene encodes CDR1 SGDLS and CDR2 YYNGEE. J gave up 5 bases and V 3 bases, and 5 bases lay outside the gene matches. In nucleotides, the CDR3 is TGTGCCAGCAGCGACCGGGACAGGGGTCACGAGCAGTACTTC. It codes for CASSDRDRGHEQYF.

This chain links TRBV18 with TRBJ1-3; D is unresolved. Per germline, CDR1 KGHSH and CDR2 LQKENI. CDR3 length equals 14 residues. With 3 bases removed from V and 2 bases from J, the gap between germline ends came to 8 bases. The CDR3: CASSPGGTGNTIYF. CDR3 nucleotides: TGTGCCAGCTCACCGGGCGGAACTGGAAACACCATATATTTT.

The V and J genes are TRBV7-3 and TRBJ2-2, with D possibly TRBD1 on 5 matching bases. The CDR3 consists of 14 residues. Germline values: CDR1 SGHTA, CDR2 FQGTGA. Trimming took off 6 bases at V and 2 bases at J, with 10 bases between the two ends. The CDR3, as DNA: TGTGCCAGCAGGGAAGACAGAAACACCGGGGAGCTGTTTTTT. Residues: CASREDRNTGELFF.

This chain connects TRBV25-1 to TRBJ2-7; TRBD1 matches at 9 bases. The CDR3 consists of 13 residues. The V and J ends lost 3 bases and 9 bases, in that order; junction bases with no gene match: 6. CDR1 is MGHDK, CDR2 SYGVNS, per germline. CDR3 protein: CASSEGQGHWQYF. The CDR3 DNA reads as TGTGCCAGCAGTGAGGGACAGGGCCATTGGCAGTACTTC.

V gene TRBV25-1 combines with J gene TRBJ2-5; tentatively, D is TRBD2 (5 bases). V lost 7 bases and J 5 bases, leaving 11 bases between the germline ends. There are 12 residues in the CDR3. From germline, CDR1 is MGHDK and CDR2 SYGVNS. Here the CDR3 DNA reads TGTGCCAGCAACCGGCCGGGGGAGACCCAGTACTTC. It specifies CASNRPGETQYF.

This chain joins TRBV27 and TRBJ2-7; 8 bases map to TRBD1. After removal of 3 bases from V and 0 bases from J, the junction contained 1 base not matched to a gene. Germline CDR1 and CDR2: MNHEY and SMNVEV (reference sequence). The CDR3 is made up of 14 amino acids. The CDR3 region has the DNA TGTGCCAGCAGTTTCGGGACAGGCTCCTACGAGCAGTACTTC. It encodes CASSFGTGSYEQYF.

V gene TRBV6-6 combines with J gene TRBJ2-7; D perhaps matches TRBD1 (5 bases). The germline V gene encodes CDR1 MNHNY and CDR2 SVGAGI (reference sequence). V lost 6 bases and J 3 bases, leaving 9 bases between the germline ends. This CDR3 contains 12 residues. DNA for the CDR3: TGTGCCAGCAGCGTGACAGACTACGAGCAGTACTTC. The encoded protein is CASSVTDYEQYF.